The 31 T cell receptor beta chains listed next were all sequenced from one sample in a study of PD-1 blockade in classical Hodgkin lymphoma. Relapses following autologous stem cell transplantation were seen in all patients, with brentuximab vedotin exposure varying. Profiling relied on immunoSEQ multiplex PCR, and the TCRdb table lists in-frame clones only, not all of them. The sample contains over 85,000 clones, roughly 79% of which appear only once. This sample comprised peripheral blood mononuclear cells (PBMCs), obtained before the second cycle of nivolumab. Every receptor here comes from a human donor with classical Hodgkin lymphoma.

The rearrangement uses TRBV19 and TRBJ2-3; D is perhaps TRBD1 or TRBD2 (5 bases each). CDR1 and CDR2 from the germline V gene are LNHDA and SQIVND (reference sequence). This CDR3 region has 14 residues. Trimming left V 2 bases short and J 8 bases short, with 14 bases between. CDR3 DNA: TGTGCCAGTAGTATACGGGGCCGCTTGGGTACGCAGTATTTT. Amino acid sequence: CASSIRGRLGTQYF.

The rearrangement links TRBV5-1 to TRBJ2-1, with D possibly matching TRBD1 (6 bases). The V and J ends lost 4 bases and 7 bases respectively, with 21 bases between them. Germline CDR1 reads SGHRS; CDR2 reads YFSETQ. The length of the CDR3 is 16 residues. Here the CDR3 reads CASSLSLSRGGNEQFF. The CDR3 nucleotides are TGCGCCAGCAGCCTCTCACTAAGCAGGGGCGGGAATGAGCAGTTCTTC.

This chain links TRBV4-3 with TRBJ2-3; the D call may be TRBD1 or TRBD2 (5 bases each). Germline V lookup: CDR1 LGHNA, CDR2 YSLEER. CDR3 length: 15 residues. Trimming cost V 1 base and J 2 bases, with 10 bases left between them. The CDR3 region has the DNA TGCGCCAGCAGCCAAGTGGGGGTGGTCACAGATACGCAGTATTTT. Protein product: CASSQVGVVTDTQYF.

In DNA form, the CDR3 reads TGTGCCAGCAGCCCCCCGGACTCTGGAAACACCATATATTTT. Translating gives CASSPPDSGNTIYF. This chain links TRBV9 with TRBJ1-3; D remains unclear. The CDR3 spans 14 residues. The germline V and J ends were trimmed by 4 bases and 0 bases, with 8 bases remaining between them. The V gene's germline CDR1 is SGDLS and CDR2 YYNGEE.

V usage is TRBV7-6 and J usage is TRBJ1-2; D is ambiguous. Germline CDR1 SGHVS, CDR2 FNYEAQ. The CDR3 contains 14 residues. V was shortened by 1 base and J by 4 bases, with 10 bases between the two germline ends. As DNA, the CDR3 is TGTGCCAGCAGCTTAGGCCCCGCCATCTATGGCTACACCTTC. Protein product: CASSLGPAIYGYTF.

The V gene is TRBV10-3, the J gene TRBJ1-1, with D possibly matching TRBD1 (5 bases). V shed 3 bases and J shed 0 bases, with 11 bases lying between them. From germline, CDR1 is ENHRY and CDR2 SYGVKD. This CDR3 region has 15 residues. CDR3 in amino acids: CAISEVPGMNTEAFF. The CDR3 region has the DNA TGTGCCATCAGTGAAGTTCCAGGGATGAACACTGAAGCTTTCTTT.

This chain connects TRBV7-2 to TRBJ2-3; 11 bases are a match to TRBD2. J lost 7 bases, V lost 5 bases, and 14 bases had no gene match. Germline lookup yields CDR1 SGHTA and CDR2 FQGNSA. The CDR3 totals 17 residues. The CDR3 DNA reads TGTGCCAGCAGCCCACTGACTAGCGGGACCCGCGAGAATACGCAGTATTTT. Protein sequence: CASSPLTSGTRENTQYF.

The V call is TRBV5-4, the J call TRBJ1-2; 9 bases are a match to TRBD1. The CDR3 length is 14 residues. Germline loops: CDR1 SGHNT, CDR2 YYREEE (reference sequence). Losses at the gene ends were 3 bases for V and 10 bases for J; bases not matched to a gene: 10. As DNA, the CDR3 is TGTGCCAGCAGCTCAAACCGGGACAGGGCCTTCTACACCTTC. Amino acid sequence: CASSSNRDRAFYTF.

This chain uses TRBV29-1 with TRBJ2-3, with D perhaps matching TRBD2 (6 bases). The ends were cut back, 1 base at V and 2 bases at J, with 16 bases in the middle. CDR1 is SQVTM and CDR2 is ANQGSEA in the germline V gene. The CDR3 contains 16 residues. The CDR3 loop is CSVEGVGGPPTDTQYF. The CDR3 DNA reads TGCAGCGTTGAAGGGGTGGGAGGCCCCCCCACAGATACGCAGTATTTT.

This chain joins TRBV30 and TRBJ1-2, with D unclear. CDR3 length equals 9 residues. V lost 6 bases and J 6 bases, leaving 5 bases between the germline ends. Per the germline V gene, CDR1 is GTSNPN and CDR2 is SVGIG (reference sequence). CDR3 protein: CACGNGYTF. The CDR3 DNA reads TGTGCCTGCGGTAATGGCTACACCTTC.

This chain uses TRBV28 with TRBJ1-4; the match to TRBD1 covers 7 bases. This CDR3 region has 14 residues. J lost 10 bases, V lost 5 bases, and 10 bases had no gene match. The germline V gene encodes CDR1 MDHEN and CDR2 SYDVKM. CDR3 DNA: TGTGCCAGCAGTACCGGGACAGACAGTGGAAAACTGTTTTTT. It is translated as CASSTGTDSGKLFF.

The chain couples TRBV15 to TRBJ2-1; D is undetermined. Trimming stripped 0 bases from V and 0 bases from J, with 12 bases between. The length of the CDR3 is 17 residues. The germline gives CDR1 LNHNV, CDR2 YYDKDF (reference sequence). CDR3 sequence: CATSRDGSISSYNEQFF. The CDR3 bases are TGTGCCACCAGCAGAGATGGATCCATAAGCTCCTACAATGAGCAGTTCTTC.

This clone was seen more than once but under ten times. CDR3 nucleotide sequence: TGCGCCAGCAGCCCGGACTTCCTTTTGCCCACAGATACGCAGTATTTT. Translating it yields CASSPDFLLPTDTQYF. This chain uses TRBV5-1 with TRBJ2-3, with D possibly being TRBD2 (5 bases). Trimming took off 4 bases at V and 2 bases at J, with 17 bases between the two ends. CDR1 is SGHRS and CDR2 is YFSETQ in the germline V gene. The CDR3 is 16 residues long.

The rearrangement uses TRBV7-9 and TRBJ2-2; possibly TRBD2 for D (5 bases). Trimming stripped 5 bases from V and 11 bases from J, with 12 bases between. Germline CDR1 is SEHNR and CDR2 is FQNEAQ (reference sequence). This CDR3 comprises 12 residues. The CDR3 region has the DNA TGTGCCAGCAGCCCGGACTCCTTTGAGCTGTTTTTT. Residues: CASSPDSFELFF.

V and J are TRBV6-1 and TRBJ1-2; TRBD1 might be the D (5 bases). The V and J ends lost 2 bases and 2 bases respectively, with 12 bases between them. This CDR3 spans 15 amino acids. CDR1 is MNHNS and CDR2 is SASEGT in the germline V gene. CDR3 protein: CASSEYAGRNYGYTF. The CDR3 nucleotides read TGTGCCAGCAGTGAATACGCGGGACGGAACTATGGCTACACCTTC.

J is TRBJ1-4 and V is TRBV7-2; D perhaps matches TRBD1 (5 bases). Per the germline V gene, CDR1 is SGHTA and CDR2 is FQGNSA. The germline V and J ends were trimmed by 3 bases and 4 bases, with 9 bases remaining between them. The CDR3 covers 14 residues. The CDR3 DNA reads TGTGCCAGCAGCTTGGGGGGGTTTAATGAAAAACTGTTTTTT. It encodes CASSLGGFNEKLFF.

V gene TRBV19 combines with J gene TRBJ2-7; D uncertain. V lost 4 bases, J lost 4 bases, and 5 bases lay in between. This CDR3 has 11 residues. Germline loops: CDR1 LNHDA, CDR2 SQIVND (reference sequence). CDR3 sequence: CASSNGYEQYF. In nucleotides, the CDR3 is TGTGCCAGTAGTAACGGTTACGAGCAGTACTTC.

V and J are TRBV6-1 and TRBJ2-5; 9 bases are shared with TRBD1. CDR3 length equals 16 residues. Looked up from germline, CDR1 is MNHNS and CDR2 is SASEGT. Trimming cost V 5 bases and J 0 bases; bases outside gene matches: 7. The CDR3 DNA sequence: TGTGCCAGCAGTCAAGACGGGACAGGGTACCAAGAGACCCAGTACTTC. Its protein product is CASSQDGTGYQETQYF.

The genes are TRBV10-3 and TRBJ2-7; 9 positions match TRBD1. Looked up from germline, CDR1 is ENHRY and CDR2 is SYGVKD. V was pared by 5 bases and J by 3 bases, with 11 bases of the junction left unmatched. The CDR3 totals 16 residues. CDR3 nucleotide sequence: TGTGCCATCAGTTACTTCCCGGGACAGGGAGGCTACGAGCAGTACTTC. It encodes CAISYFPGQGGYEQYF.

V usage is TRBV19 and J usage is TRBJ2-1; maybe TRBD2 (5 bases). Germline CDR1 LNHDA, CDR2 SQIVND (reference sequence). Deletions cut 2 bases from V and 8 bases from J, with 10 bases between. This CDR3 is built from 13 residues. The CDR3 spells CASSIFPEDEQFF. CDR3 nucleotide sequence: TGTGCCAGTAGTATATTCCCGGAGGATGAGCAGTTCTTC.

V is TRBV7-8 and J is TRBJ1-2; D uncertain. Germline V gene sequence: CDR1 SGHVS, CDR2 FQNEAQ. The CDR3 spans 14 residues. V was cut by 0 bases and J by 3 bases, with 8 bases left in between. In nucleotides, the CDR3 is TGTGCCAGCAGCTTAGCGCTCACAGACTATGGCTACACCTTC. Protein product: CASSLALTDYGYTF. Variable domain in full (rest from reference TRBV7-8 and TRBJ1-2): GAGVSQSPRYKVAKRGQDVALRCDPISGHVSLFWYQQALGQGPEFLTYFQNEAQLDKSGLPSDRFFAERPEGSVSTLKIQRTQQEDSAVYLCASSLALTDYGYTFGSGTRLTVV.

The chain carries TRBV6-1 and TRBJ2-1; 10 bases match TRBD2. The CDR3 contains 14 residues. The V and J ends lost 7 bases and 5 bases, in that order; junction bases with no gene match: 5. CDR1 MNHNS and CDR2 SASEGT come from the germline V gene. Written as DNA, the CDR3 is TGTGCCAGCAAACTAGCGGGGATCAACAATGAGCAGTTCTTC. Its translation: CASKLAGINNEQFF.

Concerning this clone: No DNA is shown, since the ends of the CDR3 on it are uncertain; the CDR3 is the one TCRdb lists. The chain has TRBV21-1 and TRBJ2-7; TRBD1 is the table's D call and was not checked against the DNA. TRBV21-1 is a known pseudogene. The CDR3 is 15 residues long, counting both termini. CDR3 protein: CASSKVGTGTHEQYF.

J is TRBJ1-5 and V is TRBV28; 8 bases are shared with TRBD1. The CDR3 covers 15 residues. The ends lost 4 bases at V and 6 bases at J; junction bases unmatched: 8. Germline V gene sequence: CDR1 MDHEN, CDR2 SYDVKM. The CDR3 DNA is TGTGCCAGCAGTTCACTTGCAGGGGGCACTCAGCCCCAGCATTTT. This gives the protein CASSSLAGGTQPQHF.

The V and J genes are TRBV5-1 and TRBJ2-7; 12 nucleotides match TRBD2. Germline CDR1 is SGHRS and CDR2 is YFSETQ. With 4 bases clipped from V and 0 bases from J, the junction kept 8 bases outside the gene matches. This CDR3 contains 17 residues. For the CDR3, the DNA is TGCGCCAGCAGCGTGACTAGCGGGAGCACTCCCTCCTACGAGCAGTACTTC. It translates to CASSVTSGSTPSYEQYF.

CDR3 in amino acids: CASSIGVATPETQYF. In DNA, the CDR3 is TGTGCCAGTAGTATAGGGGTTGCCACCCCAGAGACCCAGTACTTC. The chain uses TRBV19 and TRBJ2-5; D is unresolved. The CDR3 runs 15 residues. CDR1 is LNHDA, CDR2 SQIVND, per germline (reference sequence). V lost 1 base, J lost 4 bases, and 13 bases lay in between.

The chain employs TRBV5-4 and TRBJ2-3; the match to TRBD2 covers 15 bases. Germline V lookup: CDR1 SGHNT, CDR2 YYREEE (reference sequence). The CDR3 has 16 amino acids. Unmatched junction bases numbered 6, after V lost 3 bases and J lost 7 bases. CDR3 region: CASSSGLAGGGNTQYF. The CDR3 DNA sequence: TGTGCCAGCAGCTCTGGACTAGCGGGAGGGGGCAATACGCAGTATTTT.

This sequence joins TRBV6-6 and TRBJ1-5; 7 nucleotides match TRBD1. This CDR3 comprises 14 residues. Germline lookup yields CDR1 MNHNY and CDR2 SVGAGI (reference sequence). V was pared by 2 bases and J by 7 bases, with 5 bases of the junction left unmatched. The CDR3, as DNA: TGTGCCAGCAGTTACAGGGGGCGCGGACAGCCCCAGCATTTT. Translating it yields CASSYRGRGQPQHF.

CDR3 DNA: TGTGTCAGAAGCCGGAACCCGGAAGGCTACACCTTC. The encoded protein is CVRSRNPEGYTF. The J gene is TRBJ1-2, the V gene TRBV7-5. TRBV7-5 is reported as a pseudogene. The CDR3 is made up of 12 amino acids.

Only a few counts were recorded for this clone. The chain recombines TRBV7-6 with TRBJ1-3, with a weak D call TRBD1 (5 bases). CDR1 SGHVS and CDR2 FNYEAQ come from the germline V gene. V was clipped by 4 bases and J by 4 bases, with 17 bases between them. The CDR3 has 16 amino acids. CDR3 DNA sequence: TGTGCCAGCAGCTCCTCCCCCCGCGGGGCCGGAAACACCATATATTTT. Protein product: CASSSSPRGAGNTIYF.

The gene calls are TRBV5-1 and TRBJ1-3; 10 bases are a match to TRBD1. CDR1 is SGHRS, CDR2 YFSETQ, per germline. J gave up 4 bases and V 4 bases, and 11 bases lay outside the gene matches. The CDR3 consists of 17 residues. CDR3 in DNA: TGCGCCAGCAGCCCCGGTCCGGGACAGGGGAACGGAAACACCATATATTTT. Translated, it gives CASSPGPGQGNGNTIYF. The full variable domain, with the rest looked up from reference TRBV5-1 and TRBJ1-3, is KAGVTQTPRYLIKTRGQQVTLSCSPISGHRSVSWYQQTPGQGLQFLFEYFSETQRNKGNFPGRFSGRQFSNSRSEMNVSTLELGDSALYLCASSPGPGQGNGNTIYFGEGSWLTVV.